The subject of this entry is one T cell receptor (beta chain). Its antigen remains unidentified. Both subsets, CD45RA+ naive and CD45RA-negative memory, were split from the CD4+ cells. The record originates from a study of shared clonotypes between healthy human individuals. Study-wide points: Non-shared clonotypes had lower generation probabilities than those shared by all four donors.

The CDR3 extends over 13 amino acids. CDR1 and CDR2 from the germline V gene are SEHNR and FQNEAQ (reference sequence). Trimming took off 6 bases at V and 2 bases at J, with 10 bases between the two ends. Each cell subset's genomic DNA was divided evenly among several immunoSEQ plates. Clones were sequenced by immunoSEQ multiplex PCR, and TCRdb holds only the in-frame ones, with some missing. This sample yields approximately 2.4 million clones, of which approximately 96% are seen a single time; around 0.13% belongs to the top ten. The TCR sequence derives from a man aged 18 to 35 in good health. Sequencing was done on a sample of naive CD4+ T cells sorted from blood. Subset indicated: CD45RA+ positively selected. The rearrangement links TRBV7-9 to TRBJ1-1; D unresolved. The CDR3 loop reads CASRLSTNTEAFF. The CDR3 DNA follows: TGTGCCAGCAGACTCAGCACTAACACTGAAGCTTTCTTT. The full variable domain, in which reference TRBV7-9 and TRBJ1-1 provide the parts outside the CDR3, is DTGVSQNPRHKITKRGQNVTFRCDPISEHNRLYWYRQTLGQGPEFLTYFQNEAQLEKSRLLSDRFSAERPKGSFSTLEIQRTEQGDSAMYLCASRLSTNTEAFFGQGTRLTVV.